The 25 T cell receptor delta chains listed next were all sequenced from one sample in a study of gamma-delta T cells after stem cell transplantation. TCRdb reprocessed the RT-PCR reads using CATT. The data hold around 2,500 delta-chain clones, with about a sixth observed a single time. The sample was gamma-delta T cells. The receptors were gathered from a human donor. It is not recorded whose cells these are; they may come from a transplant donor.

A remark on this clone: Relative to the germline gene, one junction end is altered; a read error may explain this. The CDR3, as DNA: TGTGCTCTTAGGGAAAATCAGCAATACGGGGCGAGGTCGAGGGACTACACCGATAAACTCATCTTT. Its translation is CALRENQQYGARSRDYTDKLIF. This chain joins TRDV1 and TRDJ1; TRDD3 might be the D (5 bases). The J gene, not given by TCRdb, was assigned here from a germline match of the nucleotide sequence. The CDR3 runs to 22 residues. CDR1 is TSWWSYY, CDR2 QGS, per germline.

As to this clone: Relative to the germline gene, one junction end is altered; a read error may explain this. This chain joins TRDV2 and TRDJ3; the match to TRDD3 covers 8 bases. The CDR3 spans 19 residues. The germline V gene has CDR1 GEAIGNYY and CDR2 EKD. The CDR3 nucleotides are TGTGCCTGTGACACGCCCTGGGGGACCCGCTCCCGGGACACCCGACAGATGTTTTTC. This encodes CACDTPWGTRSRDTRQMFF.

This clone has just one count. The V call is TRDV2, the J call TRDJ3; the match to TRDD3 covers 10 bases. Because TCRdb records no J gene, it was assigned here through a match of the DNA to germline. The J segment lost 3 bases and the V segment lost 2 bases, leaving 6 bases of the junction unmatched. Germline CDR1 GEAIGNYY, CDR2 EKD. CDR3 length: 18 residues. In nucleotides, the CDR3 is TGTGCCTGTGACAATCGGGGGGATACGAGCTGGGACACCCGACAGATGTTTTTC. Its translation is CACDNRGDTSWDTRQMFF.

This chain's CDR3 is CAFSPSLSAYTDKLIF. The CDR3 coding sequence is TGTGCCTTTAGCCCTTCCCTCTCCGCGTACACCGATAAACTCATCTTT. The chain couples TRDV3 to TRDJ1, with a weak D call TRDD2 (6 bases). TCRdb offers no J gene call, so here the DNA was matched to germline to obtain one. V was trimmed by 0 bases and J by 0 bases, leaving 17 bases between them. Germline assignment: CDR1 TVYSNPD and CDR2 GDNSRS (reference sequence). CDR3 length equals 16 residues.

The V gene is TRDV1, the J gene TRDJ1; 10 nucleotides line up with TRDD3. Per germline, CDR1 TSWWSYY and CDR2 QGS. The CDR3 runs 22 residues. The trim removed 0 bases at V and 0 bases at J, leaving 19 bases unmatched. For the CDR3, the DNA is TGTGCTCTTGGGGAACTACAGTACTTTACTGGGGGATGGAATCCCTACACCGATAAACTCATCTTT. It yields the protein CALGELQYFTGGWNPYTDKLIF.

In its sample, this clone is large. The chain joins TRDV1 to TRDJ1; TRDD3 matches at 7 bases. Germline trimming cut 5 bases from V and 5 bases from J; bases unmatched to any gene: 17. This CDR3 contains 17 residues. The germline V gene encodes CDR1 TSWWSYY and CDR2 QGS. CDR3 nucleotides: TGTGCTCTTGGGAGTGAGAACCTACCGAGACTGGGGGATAAACTCATCTTT. As protein: CALGSENLPRLGDKLIF.

Comment on this clone: A read error may account for a junction end that differs from germline. Additional DNA sequences in this sample encode the identical CDR3. The chain joins TRDV1 to TRDJ1; the match to TRDD3 covers 13 bases. This CDR3 region has 25 residues. Germline CDR1 reads TSWWSYY; CDR2 reads QGS. This CDR3 is CALGHKKHSSFPYWGIRPYTDKLIF. CDR3 DNA: TGTGCTCTTGGGCATAAAAAACATTCCAGTTTCCCTTACTGGGGGATACGCCCTTACACCGACAAACTCATCTTT.

This clone turned up a few times. Given a much more abundant clone one base away, this may be a read error. Other DNA sequences within the sample encode an identical CDR3. The rearrangement uses TRDV2 and TRDJ1; 9 nucleotides line up with TRDD2. CDR3 length: 20 amino acids. The germline CDR1 and CDR2 sequences are GEAIGNYY and EKD. V gave up 4 bases and J gave up 3 bases; unmatched junction bases: 23. CDR3 sequence reads: CACDPAPSYNNRLGSDKLIF. CDR3 DNA: TGTGCCTGTGATCCGGCCCCTTCCTACAACAATCGACTGGGTTCCGATAAACTCATCTTT.

The chain couples TRDV1 to TRDJ1; no firm D call. The germline V and J ends were trimmed by 0 bases and 5 bases, with 22 bases remaining between them. The CDR3 loop spans 18 amino acids. The germline V gene has CDR1 TSWWSYY and CDR2 QGS. CDR3 region: CALGELPPGPHREDKLIF. The CDR3 DNA reads as TGTGCTCTTGGGGAACTTCCCCCGGGCCCTCACCGAGAGGATAAACTCATCTTT.

This clone is large. This chain links TRDV2 with TRDJ3, with D uncertain. Germline CDR1 is GEAIGNYY and CDR2 is EKD. V was cut by 0 bases and J by 2 bases, with 13 bases left in between. This CDR3 is 18 amino acids long. The CDR3 here is CACDTVGDGAWDTRQMFF. The CDR3 DNA follows: TGTGCCTGTGACACCGTGGGCGATGGCGCCTGGGACACCCGACAGATGTTTTTC.

With respect to this clone: This may be a read error, as it is one base from a much larger clone. This sample also contains other DNA sequences that code for the same CDR3. CDR3: CALGELSTRCTGGYSDKLIF. The DNA for the CDR3 is TGTGCTCTTGGGGAACTAAGTACTCGTTGTACCGGGGGATACTCCGATAAACTCATCTTT. This chain joins TRDV1 and TRDJ1; 9 bases map to TRDD3. The CDR3 contains 20 residues. The V gene end was trimmed by 0 bases and the J gene end by 3 bases; junction bases not matched to a gene: 17. The germline gives CDR1 TSWWSYY, CDR2 QGS.

On this clone: A read error may explain this, as a much larger clone is one base away. Because the CDR3's place on the DNA is in doubt, the DNA is left out and the CDR3 is given as listed by TCRdb. The J gene was reported as TRDJ3; the V gene went uncalled. The CDR3 is 20 amino acids long, termini counted. The CDR3: CSVLLCSKRFVSWYTRQMFF.

Comment on this clone: A far larger clone is one nucleotide away, so this likely arose from a read error. The rearrangement uses TRDV2 and TRDJ2; 11 positions agree with TRDD3. TCRdb records no J gene; here it was assigned by comparing the DNA to germline. Germline lookup yields CDR1 GEAIGNYY and CDR2 EKD. Germline trimming cut 0 bases from V and 0 bases from J; bases unmatched to any gene: 11. The CDR3 is 20 amino acids. The CDR3 reads CACDTVMGDTRSSLTAQLFF. For the CDR3, the DNA is TGTGCCTGTGACACCGTAATGGGGGATACGCGTTCCTCTTTGACAGCACAACTCTTCTTT.

A note on this clone: Possible read error: a much larger clone is one base away. Other DNA sequences in the same sample also yield this CDR3. The chain couples TRDV2 to TRDJ2; 8 bases map to TRDD3. The germline CDR1 and CDR2 sequences are GEAIGNYY and EKD. There are 16 residues in the CDR3. V was clipped by 7 bases and J by 0 bases; unmatched bases: 9. CDR3 sequence (DNA): TGTGCCTGCGACTCCCTGGGGGACCCTTTGACAGCACAACTCTTCTTT. It translates to CACDSLGDPLTAQLFF.

A word on this clone: Being one base from a much bigger clone, this may be a read error. The chain joins TRDV2 to TRDJ3, with a weak D call TRDD3 (5 bases). Per germline, CDR1 GEAIGNYY and CDR2 EKD. The CDR3 sequence is 15 residues long. CDR3 sequence (DNA): TGTGCCTGTGACACGGACTCCTGGGACACCCGACAGGTGTTTTTC. As protein: CACDTDSWDTRQVFF.

This clone is classed as medium-sized (0.01 to 0.1%). Other DNA sequences of this sample code for an identical CDR3. CDR3 region: CALGAIEVGDTTDKLIF. Written as DNA, the CDR3 is TGTGCTCTTGGGGCTATAGAAGTGGGGGATACGACCGATAAACTCATCTTT. This chain joins TRDV1 and TRDJ1; 11 positions match TRDD3. Germline V gene data show CDR1 as TSWWSYY and CDR2 as QGS. V was clipped by 4 bases and J by 2 bases; unmatched bases: 9. The CDR3 has 17 residues.

This clone was seen more than once but under ten times. Its ends do not fully match the called genes, so a read error is possible. The chain joins TRDV2 to TRDJ3; TRDD3 matches 7 bases. Germline V lookup: CDR1 GEAIGNYY, CDR2 EKD. This CDR3 spans 18 amino acids. The chain's CDR3 is CACDTWGTRSLDTRQMFF. The CDR3 DNA reads TGTGCCTGTGACACCTGGGGGACGCGCTCCTTGGACACCCGACAGATGTTTTTC.

As for this clone: A much larger clone lies one base from this, so it may be a read error. Other nucleotide sequences from this sample produce the same CDR3. The chain is built from TRDV2 and TRDJ3; 7 positions agree with TRDD3. There are 19 residues in the CDR3. The germline V gene encodes CDR1 GEAIGNYY and CDR2 EKD. The CDR3, as DNA: TGTGCCTGTGACACCTGGGGGACGACAGGCTCCTGGGACACCCGACAGATGTTCTTC. This codes for CACDTWGTTGSWDTRQMFF.

By share of the sample, this clone is large. The identical CDR3 is also encoded by other nucleotide sequences in the sample. The chain uses TRDV2 and TRDJ3, with 10 nucleotides matching TRDD3. The CDR3 is made up of 19 amino acids. Losses at the gene ends were 3 bases for V and 3 bases for J; bases not matched to a gene: 10. Germline CDR1 is GEAIGNYY and CDR2 is EKD. The CDR3 protein is CACDPVLGDRDWDTRQMFF. CDR3 nucleotide sequence: TGTGCCTGTGACCCCGTACTGGGGGATCGAGACTGGGACACCCGACAGATGTTTTTC.

About this clone: At one end the junction does not follow the germline gene, possibly because of a read error. This chain's CDR3 is CALGEKGMGVLPDTRVRPRGSYTDKLIF. DNA for the CDR3: TGCGCTCTTGGGGAAAAGGGAATGGGGGTTCTCCCGGATACTAGAGTTCGCCCACGGGGCTCGTACACCGATAAACTCATCTTT. The chain is built from TRDV1 and TRDJ1; tentative D call: TRDD3 (6 bases). TCRdb records no J gene; here it was assigned by comparing the DNA to germline. This CDR3 contains 28 residues. Germline-derived CDR1 and CDR2 are TSWWSYY and QGS.

The table lists this clone with a count of one. A J gene of TRDJ3 was called, though the V gene was not; the listed D gene, TRDD3, was not tested against the DNA. The CDR3 runs 18 residues. As DNA, the CDR3 is TGTGCCAGTGATAAACTGGGGGATACGTCGTTGGACACCCGACAGATGTTTTTC. The encoded protein is CASDKLGDTSLDTRQMFF.

This clone occurred a few times. The gene calls are TRDV1 and TRDJ1; possible D gene TRDD2, 5 bases. This CDR3 is 15 amino acids long. V was shortened by 4 bases and J by 2 bases, with 14 bases between the two germline ends. Germline loops: CDR1 TSWWSYY, CDR2 QGS. CDR3 sequence: CALGGPFLSTDKLIF. CDR3 bases: TGTGCTCTTGGGGGCCCATTCCTCTCAACCGATAAACTCATCTTT.

This clone was seen only a few times. This may stem from a read error, because a much larger clone lies one nucleotide away. V is TRDV3 and J is TRDJ2, with D unclear. The germline V gene has CDR1 TVYSNPD and CDR2 GDNSRS (reference sequence). The CDR3 has 12 amino acids. Here the CDR3 reads CAFYGATARLFF. The CDR3 region has the DNA TGTGCCTTTTACGGGGCCACAGCACGACTCTTCTTT. The full variable domain, with the rest looked up from reference TRDV3 and TRDJ2, is CDKVTQSSPDQTVASGSEVVLLCTYDTVYSNPDLFWYRIRPDYSFQFVFYGDNSRSEGADFTQGRFSVKHILTQKAFHLVISPVRTEDSATYYCAFYGATARLFFGKGTQLIVEP.

This clone was recorded a few times. A much larger clone differs from this one at a single base, so this may be a read error. This rearrangement joins TRDV1 to TRDJ1; D ambiguous. The J gene, missing from TCRdb, was assigned here through DNA to germline matching. Per germline, CDR1 TSWWSYY and CDR2 QGS. V was cut by 11 bases and J by 1 base, with 32 bases left in between. CDR3 length: 19 residues. This chain's CDR3 is CAIKRGKKAAGYPTDKLIF. Written as DNA, the CDR3 is TGTGCTATTAAGCGCGGTAAAAAGGCGGCGGGGTACCCCACCGATAAACTCATCTTT.

The chain recombines TRDV1 with TRDJ1; 13 bases align to TRDD3. Because TCRdb records no J gene, it was assigned here through a match of the DNA to germline. The CDR3 length is 23 residues. Losses at the gene ends were 6 bases for V and 5 bases for J; bases not matched to a gene: 30. Germline V gene sequence: CDR1 TSWWSYY, CDR2 QGS. In DNA form, the CDR3 reads TGTGCTCTTGGAGGGCCTTCCCACGTCAGTACTGGGGGATACGCGGATTCCGTGGATAAACTCATCTTT. Protein sequence: CALGGPSHVSTGGYADSVDKLIF.